The 32 T cell receptor beta chains reported below all come from one sample, sequenced in a study of blood T cell repertoires in COVID-19. Method: immunoSEQ multiplex PCR; TCRdb's copy keeps in-frame clones and lacks some. The sample contains roughly 40,000 clones, 89% of which appear only once. Sequencing was carried out using peripheral blood. All receptors derive from a human donor in a cohort sampled during active COVID-19.

The chain is built from TRBV29-1 and TRBJ1-2; 8 bases are shared with TRBD1. The V and J ends lost 3 bases and 8 bases, in that order; junction bases with no gene match: 11. The CDR3 loop spans 14 amino acids. Per germline, CDR1 SQVTM and CDR2 ANQGSEA. The CDR3 reads CSVDDGQGLWGYTF. For the CDR3, the DNA is TGCAGCGTTGATGATGGACAGGGCCTCTGGGGCTACACCTTC.

In DNA form, the CDR3 reads TGTGCCAGCAGCCCGCAGGATGTTGGGGGCCCCTACGAGCAGTACTTC. Translation: CASSPQDVGGPYEQYF. The chain couples TRBV9 to TRBJ2-7, with D possibly being TRBD1 (6 bases). The germline V gene has CDR1 SGDLS and CDR2 YYNGEE. CDR3 length: 16 residues. Between the trimmed V and J ends, which lost 4 bases and 2 bases, there was a span of 19 bases.

The V call is TRBV6-5, the J call TRBJ2-2; TRBD1 matches at 7 bases. Germline assignment: CDR1 MNHEY and CDR2 SVGAGI. With 6 bases clipped from V and 0 bases from J, the junction kept 4 bases outside the gene matches. CDR3 length: 15 amino acids. In DNA form, the CDR3 reads TGTGCCAGCAGGGCCGGGACAGCGAACACCGGGGAGCTGTTTTTT. Translated: CASRAGTANTGELFF.

This rearrangement joins TRBV7-8 to TRBJ2-7; no reliable D call. Deletions cut 5 bases from V and 4 bases from J, with 12 bases between. The CDR3 loop spans 13 amino acids. The germline CDR1 and CDR2 sequences are SGHVS and FQNEAQ. The CDR3 protein is CASSLLRQYEQYF. Here the CDR3 DNA reads TGTGCCAGCAGCCTCTTGCGGCAATACGAGCAGTACTTC.

The chain has TRBV6-2 or TRBV6-3 and TRBJ2-2; D is perhaps TRBD1 (7 bases). V was pared by 3 bases and J by 7 bases, with 15 bases between. The CDR3 is 15 residues long. Germline-derived CDR1 and CDR2 are MNHEY and SVGEGT. CDR3 region: CASSYQGGGFGELFF. The CDR3 DNA reads as TGTGCCAGCAGTTATCAAGGAGGGGGCTTCGGGGAGCTGTTTTTT.

This clone was seen a single time. V usage is TRBV9 and J usage is TRBJ2-5, with 7 bases that match TRBD1. The germline V gene encodes CDR1 SGDLS and CDR2 YYNGEE. Germline trimming cut 3 bases from V and 5 bases from J; bases unmatched to any gene: 10. This CDR3 region has 15 residues. This CDR3 reads CASSAETGRMETQYF. CDR3 sequence (DNA): TGTGCCAGCAGCGCAGAGACAGGGAGAATGGAGACCCAGTACTTC.

The chain employs TRBV7-2 and TRBJ2-3, with 8 bases aligning to TRBD2. The CDR3 contains 16 residues. The V gene's germline CDR1 is SGHTA and CDR2 FQGNSA. The trim removed 5 bases at V and 6 bases at J, leaving 13 bases unmatched. The CDR3 DNA follows: TGTGCCAGCAGCCCCCTAGGAGCGGGGGCCGGGGATACGCAGTATTTT. It is translated as CASSPLGAGAGDTQYF. Variable domain in full (rest from reference TRBV7-2 and TRBJ2-3): GAGVSQSPSNKVTEKGKDVELRCDPISGHTALYWYRQSLGQGLEFLIYFQGNSAPDKSGLPSDRFSAERTGGSVSTLTIQRTQQEDSAVYLCASSPLGAGAGDTQYFGPGTRLTVL.

The gene calls are TRBV7-2 and TRBJ2-3; 9 nucleotides align to TRBD1. CDR1 is SGHTA, CDR2 FQGNSA, per germline. This CDR3 comprises 14 residues. J was trimmed by 6 bases and V by 5 bases; bases with no gene match: 6. CDR3 sequence reads: CASSQGQGGDTQYF. Here the CDR3 DNA reads TGTGCCAGCAGCCAGGGACAGGGCGGGGATACGCAGTATTTT.

V and J are TRBV4-1 and TRBJ1-5; D may be TRBD1 (5 bases). The CDR3 runs to 18 residues. Germline loops: CDR1 MGHRA, CDR2 YSYEKL. With 0 bases removed from V and 1 base from J, the gap between germline ends came to 16 bases. The CDR3 region is CASSQDPLGGASNQPQHF. The CDR3, as DNA: TGCGCCAGCAGCCAAGATCCCCTCGGAGGGGCGAGCAATCAGCCCCAGCATTTT.

This rearrangement joins TRBV3-1 (or the pseudogene TRBV3-2) to TRBJ2-3, with TRBD2 as a possible D gene (5 bases). CDR1 is LGHDT, CDR2 YNNKEL, per germline (reference sequence). The germline V and J ends were trimmed by 4 bases and 4 bases, with 6 bases remaining between them. The CDR3 has 12 residues. For the CDR3, the DNA is TGTGCCAGCAGCCTACTAGCAGATACGCAGTATTTT. Its protein is CASSLLADTQYF.

The DNA for the CDR3 is TGTGCCAGCAGTTTTGAGACAGGCAGTGCGGCCTACACCTTC. Translating it yields CASSFETGSAAYTF. The genes are TRBV5-4 and TRBJ1-2, with D tentatively TRBD1 (6 bases). The CDR3 is 14 amino acids. Germline V lookup: CDR1 SGHNT, CDR2 YYREEE (reference sequence). Trimming left V 5 bases short and J 10 bases short, with 21 bases between.

This clone appeared a few times. V usage is TRBV29-1 and J usage is TRBJ2-1, with TRBD2 matching 8 bases. V shed 7 bases and J 4 bases; nucleotides not matched to a gene: 6. From germline, CDR1 is SQVTM and CDR2 ANQGSEA. The CDR3 contains 13 residues. In nucleotides, the CDR3 is TGCAGCGCAAGGGTAGCGGGGTACAATGAGCAGTTCTTC. Translated, it gives CSARVAGYNEQFF.

The chain joins TRBV25-1 to TRBJ1-2, with 9 positions matching TRBD1. The length of the CDR3 is 13 residues. Germline V gene sequence: CDR1 MGHDK, CDR2 SYGVNS. Trimming removed 3 bases from V and 13 bases from J; junction bases left unmatched: 9. The CDR3 is CASSEGDRAVGTF. DNA of the CDR3: TGTGCCAGCAGTGAGGGGGACAGGGCCGTGGGCACCTTC.

The chain carries TRBV6-4 and TRBJ2-4; D is ambiguous. The CDR3 has 13 residues. The germline CDR1 and CDR2 sequences are MRHNA and SNTAGT. Trimming left V 7 bases short and J 0 bases short, with 7 bases between. CDR3 loop: CASIPIAKNIQYF. Written as DNA, the CDR3 is TGTGCCAGCATCCCAATAGCCAAAAACATTCAGTACTTC.

This chain connects TRBV29-1 to TRBJ2-7; TRBD2 matches 7 bases. Per germline, CDR1 SQVTM and CDR2 ANQGSEA. Trimming cost V 3 bases and J 4 bases; bases outside gene matches: 6. The CDR3 has 13 residues. CDR3 sequence: CSVEVGGGYEQYF. The CDR3 bases are TGCAGCGTTGAGGTTGGGGGGGGGTACGAGCAGTACTTC.

V usage is TRBV11-2 and J usage is TRBJ2-3; possibly TRBD1 for D (6 bases). The CDR3 has 13 residues. CDR1 SGHAT and CDR2 FQNNGV come from the germline V gene. V was cut by 5 bases and J by 9 bases, with 15 bases left in between. The CDR3, as DNA: TGTGCCAGCAGCACAGGGAGCGTAGGGACGCAGTATTTT. Translation gives CASSTGSVGTQYF.

V is TRBV15 and J is TRBJ2-5; 7 nucleotides match TRBD1. This CDR3 comprises 15 residues. Germline loops: CDR1 LNHNV, CDR2 YYDKDF (reference sequence). Trimming removed 3 bases from V and 6 bases from J; junction bases left unmatched: 10. CDR3 residues: CATSSGDRGRKTQYF. In DNA, the CDR3 is TGTGCCACCAGCAGCGGGGACAGAGGAAGAAAGACCCAGTACTTC.

Within the sample, this clone is medium-sized. The rearrangement joins TRBV12-5 to TRBJ1-6; tentatively, D is TRBD1 (5 bases). Germline CDR1 reads LGHNT; CDR2 reads FRNRAP. The CDR3 is 16 residues long. V was cut by 3 bases and J by 6 bases, with 15 bases left in between. This chain's CDR3 is CASGFWQGWGNSPLHF. Here the CDR3 DNA reads TGTGCTAGTGGTTTTTGGCAGGGCTGGGGTAATTCACCCCTCCACTTT.

This chain uses TRBV6-2 or TRBV6-3 with TRBJ2-2; D call uncertain. Germline lookup yields CDR1 MNHEY and CDR2 SVGEGT. The CDR3 spans 14 residues. Trimming took 2 bases from V and 8 from J, leaving 12 bases between them. The CDR3 sequence is CASSYRSPVGELFF. DNA for the CDR3: TGTGCCAGCAGTTACCGCTCCCCGGTAGGGGAGCTGTTTTTT.

This chain links TRBV6-6 with TRBJ2-3, with D possibly being TRBD2 (6 bases). The V end was cut by 6 bases, the J end by 3 bases, with 13 bases between. Germline CDR1 reads MNHNY; CDR2 reads SVGAGI (reference sequence). CDR3 size: 14 residues. CDR3 nucleotide sequence: TGTGCCAGCAGGTTGCGGGAACAAACAGATACGCAGTATTTT. Translation: CASRLREQTDTQYF.

This chain uses TRBV7-6 with TRBJ2-5, with 9 bases lining up with TRBD1. This CDR3 has 18 amino acids. V shed 5 bases and J 0 bases; nucleotides not matched to a gene: 13. Germline values: CDR1 SGHVS, CDR2 FNYEAQ. CDR3 coding DNA: TGTGCCAGCAGCCCCGGGACAGGGTTTATTGGGTACCAAGAGACCCAGTACTTC. Translated: CASSPGTGFIGYQETQYF.

The J gene is TRBJ1-1, the V gene TRBV5-5; 8 bases align to TRBD1. V trimming: 0 bases; J trimming: 2 bases; junction bases outside the gene matches: 3. Germline V lookup: CDR1 SGHKS, CDR2 YYEKEE (reference sequence). The CDR3 is 15 residues long. This CDR3 is CASSLAGGINTEAFF. CDR3 nucleotides: TGTGCCAGCAGCTTGGCAGGGGGCATTAACACTGAAGCTTTCTTT.

V gene TRBV3-1 (or the pseudogene TRBV3-2) combines with J gene TRBJ2-7; TRBD2 matches 7 bases. The germline V gene has CDR1 LGHDT and CDR2 YNNKEL (reference sequence). V lost 0 bases and J lost 2; bases outside the gene matches: 7. This CDR3 spans 16 amino acids. CDR3 nucleotide sequence: TGTGCCAGCAGCCAAGATGCGGGGACTAAGCCCTACGAGCAGTACTTC. Its translation is CASSQDAGTKPYEQYF.

The genes are TRBV7-9 and TRBJ2-6; D is perhaps TRBD2 (5 bases). The germline gives CDR1 SEHNR, CDR2 FQNEAQ (reference sequence). The CDR3 runs 16 residues. V gave up 5 bases and J gave up 3 bases, with 14 bases separating them. As DNA, the CDR3 is TGTGCCAGCAGCCCGGACGGGGATGGTGGGGCCAACGTCCTGACTTTC. It translates to CASSPDGDGGANVLTF.

The chain combines TRBV9 with TRBJ2-3, with 10 nucleotides matching TRBD2. This CDR3 is 16 amino acids long. With 6 bases clipped from V and 1 base from J, the junction kept 8 bases outside the gene matches. Germline CDR1 SGDLS, CDR2 YYNGEE. The CDR3 here is CASTQGLAGGTDTQYF. The CDR3 coding sequence is TGTGCCAGCACCCAAGGGCTAGCGGGGGGCACAGATACGCAGTATTTT.

V is TRBV30 and J is TRBJ2-1, with 12 bases that match TRBD2. The length of the CDR3 is 18 residues. CDR1 and CDR2 (germline): GTSNPN, SVGIG (reference sequence). V lost 1 base to trimming and J lost 1 base; unmatched junction nucleotides: 8. CDR3 DNA sequence: TGTGCCTGGAGTGGGGGGACTAGCGGGCACAATTCCTACAATGAGCAGTTCTTC. Encoded protein: CAWSGGTSGHNSYNEQFF.

This sequence joins TRBV18 and TRBJ2-7, with 9 bases fitting TRBD2. In germline, CDR1 is KGHSH, CDR2 LQKENI. The CDR3 covers 14 residues. With V trimmed by 8 bases and J by 2 bases, 7 bases remained unmatched. This chain's CDR3 is CASRSTSGTYEQYF. DNA of the CDR3: TGTGCCAGCCGGTCGACTAGCGGAACCTACGAGCAGTACTTC.

V is TRBV6-5 and J is TRBJ2-5; D possibly corresponds to TRBD1 (6 bases). This CDR3 spans 15 amino acids. V lost 5 bases to trimming and J lost 3 bases, with 16 bases between them. The germline CDR1 and CDR2 sequences are MNHEY and SVGAGI. The CDR3 is CASSQTWGQKETQYF. The CDR3 bases are TGTGCCAGCAGTCAAACTTGGGGACAAAAAGAGACCCAGTACTTC.

This chain uses TRBV7-9 with TRBJ2-3, with a possible D match to TRBD1 (5 bases). The CDR3 totals 12 residues. The germline CDR1 and CDR2 sequences are SEHNR and FQNEAQ (reference sequence). With 0 bases removed from V and 14 bases from J, the gap between germline ends came to 12 bases. The CDR3 region has the DNA TGTGCCAGCAGCTTAGCGCTCCAGGGTCCGTATTTT. It specifies CASSLALQGPYF.

In DNA form, the CDR3 reads TGTGCCAGCAGCTCTGGGCGACCTGAGTACACTGAAGCTTTCTTT. It translates to CASSSGRPEYTEAFF. The rearrangement links TRBV7-9 to TRBJ1-1; D remains unclear. The V gene lost 4 bases and the J gene lost 3 bases, with 15 bases spanning the gap. The CDR3 runs to 15 residues. Germline V CDR1 and CDR2: SEHNR, FQNEAQ (reference sequence).

CDR3 in amino acids: CASSSLRGGSTQYF. As DNA, the CDR3 is TGTGCCAGCAGCTCCCTCCGGGGGGGGAGTACGCAGTATTTT. The chain links TRBV11-2 to TRBJ2-3, with 8 bases matching TRBD2. Germline assignment: CDR1 SGHAT and CDR2 FQNNGV. The V and J ends lost 4 bases and 8 bases, in that order; junction bases with no gene match: 8. The CDR3 has 14 residues.

The rearrangement links TRBV19 to TRBJ1-2, with D possibly matching TRBD1 (6 bases). Germline values: CDR1 LNHDA, CDR2 SQIVND (reference sequence). Trimming stripped 5 bases from V and 4 bases from J, with 17 bases between. This CDR3 has 15 amino acids. The CDR3 loop is CASSWRGGAGYGYTF. Written as DNA, the CDR3 is TGTGCCAGTAGTTGGAGGGGGGGCGCGGGCTATGGCTACACCTTC.